This T cell receptor beta chain originates from a study of shared clonotypes between healthy human individuals. Study-wide background: Researchers drew samples from two women and a few men aged 18 to 49. Study observations and caveats: Of the naive CD4 clonotypes, around 4.9% were shared across several donors.

In regard to this clone: What it binds is not known.

The table came from immunoSEQ multiplex PCR; TCRdb's copy has only in-frame clones and leaves some out. The profile shows 2,500,000 or so clones, under 95% of them singletons. V was shortened by 1 base and J by 5 bases, with 14 bases between the two germline ends. The CDR3 loop spans 15 amino acids. Germline values: CDR1 MGHRA, CDR2 YSYEKL. This chain joins TRBV4-1 and TRBJ1-2, with D maybe TRBD1 (5 bases). Material for sequencing was naive CD4+ T cells from PBMCs. The subset: CD45RA+ positively selected. The receptor's source is a young man in good health. Some clones in this sample may be carry-over from other donors' samples. The CDR3 DNA reads TGCGCCAGCAGCCAAGTTATCGGGACGCGGTATGGCTACACCTTC. Its translation: CASSQVIGTRYGYTF.